The 24 T cell receptor beta chains below were found in one sample sequenced in a study of CD8+ T cells in alopecia areata. RNA, once extracted, was reverse transcribed into cDNA for use as the sequencing template. Method: immunoSEQ multiplex PCR; TCRdb's copy keeps in-frame clones and lacks some. The sample holds 130,000 to 150,000 clones, 80% to 90% seen once. Sample: CD8+ T cells sorted from blood, taken at week 0. These receptor sequences come from a human donor with alopecia areata.

The chain joins TRBV11-2 to TRBJ2-7; 11 bases align to TRBD2. Germline trimming cut 2 bases from V and 0 bases from J; bases unmatched to any gene: 9. This CDR3 is built from 18 residues. The germline gives CDR1 SGHAT, CDR2 FQNNGV. The CDR3 DNA reads as TGTGCCAGCAGCTTATGGACAACTAGCGGGAGAACCTCCTACGAGCAGTACTTC. Its protein is CASSLWTTSGRTSYEQYF.

The V call is TRBV12-5, the J call TRBJ2-2, with D uncertain. Trimming cost V 4 bases and J 2 bases, with 17 bases left between them. The CDR3 consists of 17 residues. Germline CDR1 LGHNT, CDR2 FRNRAP. The CDR3 region is CASGSSMTLANTGELFF. The CDR3 bases are TGTGCTAGTGGTTCCTCAATGACCCTTGCAAACACCGGGGAGCTGTTTTTT.

In this sample, this clone turned up a few times. The rearrangement joins TRBV30 to TRBJ2-3; D perhaps matches TRBD2 (5 bases). The CDR3 spans 13 residues. Germline CDR1 and CDR2: GTSNPN and SVGIG (reference sequence). The ends were cut back, 2 bases at V and 5 bases at J, with 11 bases in the middle. In DNA, the CDR3 is TGTGCCTGGAGTCTTCCTGAGGGAGATACGCAGTATTTT. Translated, it gives CAWSLPEGDTQYF.

V gene TRBV7-9 combines with J gene TRBJ2-1; the D gene is possibly TRBD2 (5 bases). CDR3 length equals 12 residues. Germline CDR1 and CDR2: SEHNR and FQNEAQ (reference sequence). The V and J ends lost 4 bases and 4 bases respectively, with 5 bases between them. The CDR3 protein is CASSWEYNEQFF. The CDR3 bases are TGTGCCAGCAGCTGGGAGTACAATGAGCAGTTCTTC.

This clone was found a few times. CDR3 bases: TGTGCCAGCAGCTCTCCCAGGGGCCAGTACTTC. It codes for CASSSPRGQYF. This chain uses TRBV7-9 with TRBJ2-5, with D perhaps matching TRBD1 (6 bases). The V gene's germline CDR1 is SEHNR and CDR2 FQNEAQ (reference sequence). The CDR3 consists of 11 residues. Between the trimmed V and J ends, which lost 4 bases and 10 bases, there was a span of 10 bases.

The CDR3 DNA reads as TGTGCCAGCAGCTTGGCGTCCTACGAGCAGTACTTC. Its translation: CASSLASYEQYF. V is TRBV13 and J is TRBJ2-7, with D uncertain. The CDR3 length is 12 residues. CDR1 and CDR2 (germline): PRHDT, FYEKMQ (reference sequence). Trimming removed 3 bases at V and 1 base at J, with 4 bases between.

This clone was seen once. The chain has TRBV29-1 and TRBJ2-7, with D perhaps TRBD2 (5 bases). V dropped 1 base and J dropped 3 bases, with 10 bases sitting between them. Germline-derived CDR1 and CDR2 are SQVTM and ANQGSEA. The CDR3 totals 13 residues. The CDR3 nucleotides read TGCAGCGTTGAAGCAGCGGCAGACTACGAGCAGTACTTC. Translated: CSVEAAADYEQYF.

In this sample, this clone turned up a few times. The chain joins TRBV7-9 to TRBJ2-1; possibly TRBD2 for D (5 bases). This CDR3 is built from 13 residues. The V end lost 10 bases, the J end lost 11 bases, and 21 bases lay between the germline ends. Germline CDR1 and CDR2: SEHNR and FQNEAQ (reference sequence). CDR3 sequence reads: CATDTGYEEKQFF. CDR3 nucleotide sequence: TGTGCCACAGACACGGGGTACGAAGAGAAGCAGTTCTTC.

This chain connects TRBV19 to TRBJ1-5; TRBD1 is a possible D gene (5 bases). The CDR3 covers 14 residues. Trimming removed 6 bases from V and 8 bases from J, with 17 bases in between. Looked up from germline, CDR1 is LNHDA and CDR2 is SQIVND (reference sequence). CDR3 bases: TGTGCCAGTAGCCCCCGGGACCTGTGGGAGCCCCAGCATTTT. Protein product: CASSPRDLWEPQHF.

This clone was counted a single time. This chain uses TRBV10-3 with TRBJ2-1, with D maybe TRBD1 (5 bases). Germline V gives CDR1 ENHRY, CDR2 SYGVKD. The CDR3 totals 17 residues. The V and J ends lost 3 bases and 2 bases respectively, with 17 bases between them. CDR3 region: CAISDAGPGDPYNEQFF. The CDR3 coding sequence is TGTGCCATCAGTGACGCAGGGCCTGGCGACCCCTACAATGAGCAGTTCTTC.

The CDR3 spells CASMRTSGTFQETQYF. CDR3 in DNA: TGTGCCAGCATGCGGACTAGCGGGACTTTCCAAGAGACCCAGTACTTC. V and J are TRBV7-9 and TRBJ2-5, with 12 bases matching TRBD2. The CDR3 has 16 residues. V lost 7 bases and J lost 1; bases outside the gene matches: 7. CDR1 SEHNR and CDR2 FQNEAQ come from the germline V gene (reference sequence).

The chain combines TRBV29-1 with TRBJ2-2; D unclear. V gave up 4 bases and J gave up 7 bases, with 10 bases separating them. The CDR3 runs to 12 residues. Germline values: CDR1 SQVTM, CDR2 ANQGSEA. Here the CDR3 reads CSVVESGGELFF. In DNA, the CDR3 is TGCAGCGTTGTAGAATCGGGCGGGGAGCTGTTTTTT.

This sequence joins TRBV15 and TRBJ2-1, with D perhaps matching TRBD1 or TRBD2 (5 bases each). V was cut by 5 bases and J by 0 bases, with 17 bases left in between. This CDR3 spans 17 amino acids. CDR1 is LNHNV, CDR2 YYDKDF, per germline (reference sequence). In DNA, the CDR3 is TGTGCCACCAGCCCCGCGCCCGGGACCCTCTCCTACAATGAGCAGTTCTTC. It is translated as CATSPAPGTLSYNEQFF.

The chain employs TRBV10-2 and TRBJ2-7; perhaps TRBD2 as D (5 bases). Trimming took off 10 bases at V and 4 bases at J, with 5 bases between the two ends. The CDR3 consists of 9 residues. Germline CDR1 and CDR2: WSHSY and SAAADI. This CDR3 reads CATGYEQYF. The DNA for the CDR3 is TGCGCCACGGGGTACGAGCAGTACTTC.

This clone has a single count. This rearrangement joins TRBV29-1 to TRBJ2-1, with a possible D match to TRBD1 (5 bases). This CDR3 comprises 14 residues. The germline V gene has CDR1 SQVTM and CDR2 ANQGSEA. Deletions cut 3 bases from V and 8 bases from J, with 17 bases between. As DNA, the CDR3 is TGCAGCGTTGAGGGCAGGGCTACGTGGGATGAGCAGTTCTTC. Translation gives CSVEGRATWDEQFF.

The chain recombines TRBV7-9 with TRBJ2-7; TRBD1 agrees at 7 bases. The V segment lost 4 bases and the J segment 3 bases; nucleotides outside the gene matches: 9. CDR3 length equals 15 residues. The germline gives CDR1 SEHNR, CDR2 FQNEAQ (reference sequence). CDR3 nucleotide sequence: TGTGCCAGCAGCTCTTCCCAGGGGGAAGTCTACGAGCAGTACTTC. Translating it yields CASSSSQGEVYEQYF.

The chain is built from TRBV29-1 and TRBJ1-1, with D perhaps TRBD1 (5 bases). CDR3 length: 12 residues. Germline assignment: CDR1 SQVTM and CDR2 ANQGSEA. The V gene lost 7 bases and the J gene lost 1 base, with 10 bases spanning the gap. As DNA, the CDR3 is TGCAGCGCGGGGCGTGCGAACACTGAAGCTTTCTTT. Amino acids: CSAGRANTEAFF. Filled out from reference TRBV29-1 and TRBJ1-1, the complete variable domain reads SAVISQKPSRDICQRGTSLTIQCQVDSQVTMMFWYRQQPGQSLTLIATANQGSEATYESGFVIDKFPISRPNLTFSTLTVSNMSPEDSSIYLCSAGRANTEAFFGQGTRLTVV.

The chain joins TRBV30 to TRBJ2-3; TRBD2 matches at 12 bases. The germline gives CDR1 GTSNPN, CDR2 SVGIG (reference sequence). J gave up 8 bases and V 7 bases, and 10 bases lay outside the gene matches. This CDR3 spans 14 amino acids. The CDR3 protein is CAYTLAGGPGTQYF. DNA for the CDR3: TGTGCCTACACCCTAGCGGGGGGGCCGGGTACGCAGTATTTT.

The chain combines TRBV5-1 with TRBJ2-1; 7 bases agree with TRBD2. The junction had 3 bases not matched to a gene; V was cut back by 0 bases and J by 3 bases. Germline V lookup: CDR1 SGHRS, CDR2 YFSETQ. CDR3 length: 15 amino acids. This CDR3 reads CASSLDGGFYNEQFF. DNA for the CDR3: TGCGCCAGCAGCTTGGACGGGGGGTTCTACAATGAGCAGTTCTTC.

There are a few counts of this clone. This chain links TRBV29-1 with TRBJ2-3, with D unclear. The CDR3 runs 10 residues. V lost 3 bases to trimming and J lost 6 bases, with 4 bases between them. Germline V gene data show CDR1 as SQVTM and CDR2 as ANQGSEA. DNA for the CDR3: TGCAGCGTTGACAGGGATACGCAGTATTTT. Its protein is CSVDRDTQYF.

The rearrangement links TRBV29-1 to TRBJ2-7, with TRBD1 matching over 10 bases. Trimming at V came to 7 bases and at J to 6 bases, leaving 9 bases not matched to a gene. This CDR3 region has 13 residues. Germline loops: CDR1 SQVTM, CDR2 ANQGSEA. The CDR3 reads CSGQDRGAPEQYF. CDR3 coding DNA: TGCAGCGGTCAGGACAGGGGGGCCCCCGAGCAGTACTTC.

The rearrangement joins TRBV6-5 to TRBJ1-2; TRBD1 is a possible D gene (5 bases). V was cut by 7 bases and J by 4 bases, with 10 bases left in between. The CDR3 consists of 12 residues. CDR1 and CDR2 (germline): MNHEY, SVGAGI. The CDR3 region has the DNA TGTGCCAGCAAAAAGGGGACCTATGGCTACACCTTC. This codes for CASKKGTYGYTF.

The rearrangement uses TRBV10-2 and TRBJ2-1; 11 bases align to TRBD2. The junction had 6 bases not matched to a gene; V was cut back by 2 bases and J by 3 bases. The CDR3 sequence is 17 residues long. Germline CDR1 is WSHSY and CDR2 is SAAADI. CDR3 DNA sequence: TGCGCCAGCAGTGAGGGCGGACTAGCGGGCCTCTACAATGAGCAGTTCTTC. Its protein product is CASSEGGLAGLYNEQFF.

V usage is TRBV5-4 and J usage is TRBJ2-3, with TRBD2 as a possible D gene (7 bases). The germline V gene has CDR1 SGHNT and CDR2 YYREEE (reference sequence). Deletions cut 2 bases from V and 2 bases from J, with 12 bases between. The CDR3 has 15 residues. As DNA, the CDR3 is TGTGCCAGCAGCTTAGGAGGGGGGGTCACAGATACGCAGTATTTT. As protein: CASSLGGGVTDTQYF.